The clone carrying this T cell receptor beta chain has only one observation. Its target is not known. Using its own MiXCR run on the 5' RACE reads, TCRdb lists one record per CDR3 protein. The profile shows 120,000 or so distinct CDR3 sequences, about 8.4% of them singletons. The data derive from a study of T cells after yellow fever vaccination. Study results and limitations: Across the CD4 and CD8 compartments, a small share of clonotypes was present in both.

Germline loops: CDR1 SNHLY, CDR2 FYNNEI. CDR3 length equals 13 residues. V lost 7 bases to trimming and J lost 4 bases; unmatched junction nucleotides: 5. Sequences were derived from CD8+ T cells sorted from PBMCs, sampled on the day of the yellow fever booster vaccination. V usage is TRBV2 and J usage is TRBJ2-3; 7 bases are shared with TRBD1. The source of this sequence is a man aged 18 to 30 who received the YFV17D yellow fever vaccine. This chain's CDR3 is CASIDRVADTQYF. The CDR3 DNA reads TGTGCCAGCATTGACAGGGTGGCAGATACGCAGTATTTT.